This passage covers 15 T cell receptor beta chains from one sample sequenced in a study of blood T cells in healthy people across ages. A second PCR of 7 to 11 cycles used a sample-barcoded 5' primer and a J-beta primer mix. TCRdb itself ran the 5' RACE reads through MiXCR, one entry per CDR3 protein. The profile shows about 1.4 million distinct CDR3 sequences, 55% to 75% of them singletons. Sequences were obtained from blood. The receptors were sampled from a man younger than 35 in good health.

This clonotype was detected only once. A read error may explain this, as a much larger clone is one base away. This chain uses TRBV6-6 with TRBJ2-1, with a tentative D call TRBD2 (6 bases). The J call may be mistaken, given a closer DNA end match to TRBJ2-7. Per the germline V gene, CDR1 is MNHNY and CDR2 is SVGAGI (reference sequence). This CDR3 has 16 amino acids. Written as DNA, the CDR3 is TGTGCCAACAGTTACTCGGGGGAAAGTGGGAACTACGAGCAGTACTTC. The encoded protein is CANSYSGESGNYEQYF.

For the CDR3, the DNA is TGTGCCAGCAGTTACGACGTTGGGCCCCAGCATTTT. Translated, it gives CASSYDVGPQHF. The chain has TRBV6-2 or TRBV6-3 and TRBJ1-5; D gene ambiguous. The V and J ends lost 2 bases and 9 bases respectively, with 8 bases between them. CDR1 and CDR2 from the germline V gene are MNHEY and SVGEGT. CDR3 length: 12 residues.

This clonotype was counted at least ten times. This sequence joins TRBV29-1 and TRBJ1-2, with D perhaps TRBD1 (6 bases). CDR3 length: 12 residues. The ends were cut back, 2 bases at V and 3 bases at J, with 7 bases in the middle. CDR1 SQVTM and CDR2 ANQGSEA come from the germline V gene. CDR3 residues: CSVERGDYGYTF. CDR3 DNA sequence: TGCAGCGTTGAAAGGGGGGACTATGGCTACACCTTC.

This clonotype turned up a few times. This sequence joins TRBV5-6 and TRBJ1-2; D is uncertain. The CDR3 is made up of 13 amino acids. CDR1 SGHDT and CDR2 YYEEEE come from the germline V gene. V was trimmed by 2 bases and J by 4 bases, leaving 9 bases between them. The CDR3 region has the DNA TGTGCCAGCAGCTTTTCTCGGGGCTATGGCTACACCTTC. It translates to CASSFSRGYGYTF.

V gene TRBV6-5 combines with J gene TRBJ2-3; tentatively, D is TRBD2 (6 bases). The V end was cut by 6 bases, the J end by 6 bases, with 22 bases between. Germline CDR1 is MNHEY and CDR2 is SVGAGI. The CDR3 runs 16 residues. The CDR3 DNA reads as TGTGCCAGCAGACGCGGGGTATTGGTGGGAGAGGATACGCAGTATTTT. Protein: CASRRGVLVGEDTQYF.

This clonotype was detected only once. The rearrangement uses TRBV20-1 and TRBJ2-1; unclear D gene. CDR3 size: 12 residues. Trimming removed 4 bases from V and 9 bases from J, with 13 bases in between. Germline V gives CDR1 DFQATT, CDR2 SNEGSKA (reference sequence). CDR3 residues: CSATRATTEQFF. DNA of the CDR3: TGCAGTGCTACCCGGGCTACAACTGAGCAGTTCTTC.

The chain couples TRBV7-9 to TRBJ1-2, with no clear D. Trimming stripped 5 bases from V and 8 bases from J, with 24 bases between. Germline V gene data show CDR1 as SEHNR and CDR2 as FQNEAQ (reference sequence). The CDR3 has 16 amino acids. CDR3 region: CASSLDRARLSGGYTF. Written as DNA, the CDR3 is TGTGCCAGCAGCCTGGACCGGGCCCGCTTATCGGGGGGCTACACCTTC.

The chain is built from TRBV12-3 or TRBV12-4 and TRBJ2-3; D unclear. V shed 0 bases and J shed 4 bases, with 11 bases lying between them. This CDR3 is built from 15 residues. Here the CDR3 reads CASSLAFLEADTQYF. As DNA, the CDR3 is TGTGCCAGCAGTTTAGCGTTTCTAGAAGCAGATACGCAGTATTTT.

Worth noting for this clonotype: A junction end diverges from the germline sequence, so it may reflect a read error. The chain carries TRBV4-3 and TRBJ1-4; D remains ambiguous. Germline V gene sequence: CDR1 LGHNA, CDR2 YSLEER. This CDR3 is 12 amino acids long. The CDR3 sequence: CAGSHENEKLFF. CDR3 nucleotide sequence: TGCGCCGGCAGCCACGAGAATGAAAAACTGTTTTTT.

The chain links TRBV20-1 to TRBJ2-5; D is ambiguous. The end of the DNA aligns better with TRBJ2-7, so the J call may be wrong. Per germline, CDR1 DFQATT and CDR2 SNEGSKA (reference sequence). The CDR3 has 13 residues. The CDR3: CSASTDVIYEQYF. The CDR3 DNA is TGCAGTGCTTCAACGGACGTAATCTACGAGCAGTACTTC.

This clonotype showed up just once. V and J are TRBV7-2 and TRBJ1-5; D not certain. The CDR3 contains 13 residues. V was clipped by 0 bases and J by 5 bases, with 5 bases between them. Germline lookup yields CDR1 SGHTA and CDR2 FQGNSA. The CDR3 DNA follows: TGTGCCAGCAGCTTAGCCTATGATCAGCCCCAGCATTTT. Translated, it gives CASSLAYDQPQHF. Full variable domain (remainder filled in from reference TRBV7-2 and TRBJ1-5): GAGVSQSPSNKVTEKGKDVELRCDPISGHTALYWYRQSLGQGLEFLIYFQGNSAPDKSGLPSDRFSAERTGGSVSTLTIQRTQQEDSAVYLCASSLAYDQPQHFGDGTRLSIL.

This clonotype was recorded many times. The chain links TRBV7-2 to TRBJ2-3, with TRBD2 matching over 8 bases. Trimming cost V 2 bases and J 5 bases; bases outside gene matches: 6. The CDR3 runs 15 residues. Germline V gives CDR1 SGHTA, CDR2 FQGNSA. The chain's CDR3 is CASSLRTGRVDTQYF. The DNA of the CDR3 is TGTGCCAGCAGCTTACGAACCGGGAGGGTAGATACGCAGTATTTT.

The rearrangement links TRBV12-3 or TRBV12-4 to TRBJ2-5; 7 nucleotides agree with TRBD2. With 5 bases clipped from V and 3 bases from J, the junction kept 3 bases outside the gene matches. The CDR3 runs to 13 residues. CDR3 DNA: TGTGCCAGCAGTATGGGGGGGGAAGAGACCCAGTACTTC. Its protein is CASSMGGEETQYF.

The genes are TRBV4-2 and TRBJ2-1; 8 nucleotides match TRBD2. The junction had 6 bases not matched to a gene; V was cut back by 1 base and J by 4 bases. Looked up from germline, CDR1 is LGHNA and CDR2 is YNFKEQ. This CDR3 spans 16 amino acids. The CDR3 region has the DNA TGTGCCAGCAGCCAAGGGACGCGGGGGGTGTACAATGAGCAGTTCTTC. This translates into CASSQGTRGVYNEQFF.

V gene TRBV6-7 combines with J gene TRBJ2-3, with 11 bases identical to TRBD2. TRBV6-7 is given ORF status, its function remaining uncertain. The CDR3 consists of 18 residues. V was clipped by 1 base and J by 4 bases; unmatched bases: 10. This CDR3 reads CASSYWDNSGRVADTQYF. The CDR3 DNA follows: TGTGCCAGCAGTTACTGGGACAATAGCGGGAGGGTCGCAGATACGCAGTATTTT.